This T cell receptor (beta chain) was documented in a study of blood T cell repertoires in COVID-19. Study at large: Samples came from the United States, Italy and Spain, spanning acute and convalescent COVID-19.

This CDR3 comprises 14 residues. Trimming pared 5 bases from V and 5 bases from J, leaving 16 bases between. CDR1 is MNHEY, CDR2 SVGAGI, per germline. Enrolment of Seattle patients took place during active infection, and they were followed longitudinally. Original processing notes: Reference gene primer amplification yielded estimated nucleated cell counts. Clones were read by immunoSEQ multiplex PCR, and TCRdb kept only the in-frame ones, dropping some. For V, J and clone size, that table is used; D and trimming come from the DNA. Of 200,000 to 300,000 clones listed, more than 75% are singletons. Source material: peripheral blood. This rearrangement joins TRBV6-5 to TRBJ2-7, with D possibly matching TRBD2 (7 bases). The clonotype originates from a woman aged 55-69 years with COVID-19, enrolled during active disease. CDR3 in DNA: TGTGCCAGCAGTATACAGGGAGGGAGGGACGAGCAGTACTTC. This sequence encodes CASSIQGGRDEQYF.